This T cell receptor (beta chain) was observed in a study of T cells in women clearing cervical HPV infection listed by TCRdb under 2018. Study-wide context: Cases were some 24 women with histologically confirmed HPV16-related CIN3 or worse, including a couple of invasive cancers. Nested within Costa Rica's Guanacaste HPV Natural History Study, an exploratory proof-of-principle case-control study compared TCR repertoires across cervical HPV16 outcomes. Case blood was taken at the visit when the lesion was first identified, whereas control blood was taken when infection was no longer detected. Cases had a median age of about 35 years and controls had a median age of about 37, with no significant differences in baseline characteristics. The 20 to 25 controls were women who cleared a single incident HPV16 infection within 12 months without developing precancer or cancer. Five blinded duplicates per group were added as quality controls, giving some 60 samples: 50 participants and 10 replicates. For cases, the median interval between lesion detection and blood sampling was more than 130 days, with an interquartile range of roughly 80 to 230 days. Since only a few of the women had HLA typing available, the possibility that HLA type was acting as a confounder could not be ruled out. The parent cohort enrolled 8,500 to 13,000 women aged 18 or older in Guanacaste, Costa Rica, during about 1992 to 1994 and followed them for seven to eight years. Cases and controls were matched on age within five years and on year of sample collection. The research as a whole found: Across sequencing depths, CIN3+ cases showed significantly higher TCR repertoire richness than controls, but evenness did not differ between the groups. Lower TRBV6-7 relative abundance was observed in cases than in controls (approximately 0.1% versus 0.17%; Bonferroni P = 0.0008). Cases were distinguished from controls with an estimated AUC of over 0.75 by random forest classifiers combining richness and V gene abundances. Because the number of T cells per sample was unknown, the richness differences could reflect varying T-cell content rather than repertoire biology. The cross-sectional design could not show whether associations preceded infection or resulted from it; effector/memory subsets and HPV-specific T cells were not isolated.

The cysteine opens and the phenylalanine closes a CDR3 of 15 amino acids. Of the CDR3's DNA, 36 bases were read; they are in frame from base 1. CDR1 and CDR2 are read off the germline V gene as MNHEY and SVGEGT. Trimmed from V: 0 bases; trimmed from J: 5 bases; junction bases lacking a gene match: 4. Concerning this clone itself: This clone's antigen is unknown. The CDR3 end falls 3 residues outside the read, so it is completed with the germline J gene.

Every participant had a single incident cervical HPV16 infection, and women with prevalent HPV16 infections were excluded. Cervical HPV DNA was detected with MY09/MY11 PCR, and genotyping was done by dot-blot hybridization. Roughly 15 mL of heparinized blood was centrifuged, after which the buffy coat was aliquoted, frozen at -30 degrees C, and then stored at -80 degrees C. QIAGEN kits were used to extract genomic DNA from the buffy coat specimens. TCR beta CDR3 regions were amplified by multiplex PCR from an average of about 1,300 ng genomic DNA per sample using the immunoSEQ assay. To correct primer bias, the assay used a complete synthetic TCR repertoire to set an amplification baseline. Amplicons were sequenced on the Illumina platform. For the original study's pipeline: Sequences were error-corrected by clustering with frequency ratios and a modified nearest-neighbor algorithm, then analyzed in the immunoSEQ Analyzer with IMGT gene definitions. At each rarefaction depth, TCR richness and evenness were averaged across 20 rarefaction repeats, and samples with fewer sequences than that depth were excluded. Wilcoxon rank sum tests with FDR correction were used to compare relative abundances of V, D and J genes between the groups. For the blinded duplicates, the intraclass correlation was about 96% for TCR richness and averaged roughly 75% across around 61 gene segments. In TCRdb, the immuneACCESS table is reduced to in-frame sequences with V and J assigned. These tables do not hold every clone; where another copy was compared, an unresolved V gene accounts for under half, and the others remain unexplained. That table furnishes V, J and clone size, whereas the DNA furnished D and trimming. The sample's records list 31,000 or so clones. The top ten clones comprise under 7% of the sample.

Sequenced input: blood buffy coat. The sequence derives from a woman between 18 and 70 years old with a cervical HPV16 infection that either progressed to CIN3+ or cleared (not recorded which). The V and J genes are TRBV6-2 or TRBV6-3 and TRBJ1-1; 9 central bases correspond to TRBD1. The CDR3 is CASSYSLTGGTEAFF. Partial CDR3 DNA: TGTGCCAGCAGTTACTCCCTGACAGGGGGGACTGAA.